The next 20 T cell receptor beta chains were all read from a single sample in a study of T cells after yellow fever vaccination. TCRdb fed the 5' RACE reads into MiXCR, producing one record per CDR3 protein. Of about 75,000 distinct CDR3 sequences listed, around 7.9% are singletons. The source material was CD8+ T cells sorted from PBMCs, sampled around 10 days after the first yellow fever vaccination. These receptors all stem from a young man who received the YFV17D yellow fever vaccine.

The V gene is TRBV20-1, the J gene TRBJ2-7; 10 bases line up with TRBD1. Germline CDR1 DFQATT, CDR2 SNEGSKA (reference sequence). V trimming: 6 bases; J trimming: 4 bases; junction bases outside the gene matches: 9. The CDR3 covers 14 residues. The DNA of the CDR3 is TGCAGTGCCAGGTCTGAGGACAGGGGGTACGAGCAGTACGTC. Amino acids: CSARSEDRGYEQYV.

This clonotype occurred many times. The genes are TRBV6-1 and TRBJ1-5; D perhaps matches TRBD1 (6 bases). The CDR3 sequence is 13 residues long. V lost 4 bases and J lost 6, with 10 bases in between. Germline loops: CDR1 MNHNS, CDR2 SASEGT. CDR3 amino acids: CASSAGTSQPQHF. The CDR3 nucleotides read TGTGCCAGCAGTGCCGGGACAAGTCAGCCCCAGCATTTT.

This clonotype came up many times. The chain carries TRBV24-1 and TRBJ1-1; D ambiguous. From germline, CDR1 is KGHDR and CDR2 SFDVKD. Trimming shortened V by 4 bases and J by 6 bases, and 11 bases separated the two germline ends. The CDR3 length is 13 residues. CDR3 residues: CATSERYSSEAFF. DNA of the CDR3: TGTGCCACCAGTGAGAGATATTCCTCTGAAGCTTTCTTT.

V is TRBV12-3 or TRBV12-4 and J is TRBJ2-5; TRBD1 matches at 7 bases. The junction had 8 bases not matched to a gene; V was cut back by 5 bases and J by 5 bases. The CDR3 extends over 14 amino acids. The CDR3 spells CASSTAGGLETQYF. In nucleotides, the CDR3 is TGTGCCAGCAGTACCGCAGGGGGTTTGGAGACCCAGTACTTC.

This clonotype came up many times. The V gene is TRBV5-1, the J gene TRBJ2-1; TRBD1 is a possible D gene (6 bases). CDR1 is SGHRS, CDR2 YFSETQ, per germline. The V end lost 4 bases, the J end lost 7 bases, and 21 bases lay between the germline ends. CDR3 length equals 16 residues. CDR3 sequence (DNA): TGCGCCAGCAGCCGCTACTTCACAGGGATAAGAAATGAGCAGTTCTTC. Translating it yields CASSRYFTGIRNEQFF.

This clonotype showed up just a few times. The chain recombines TRBV6-1 with TRBJ2-1, with 14 positions matching TRBD2. V lost 4 bases, J lost 6 bases, and 5 bases stayed unmatched. The CDR3 spans 16 residues. The germline V gene encodes CDR1 MNHNS and CDR2 SASEGT. The CDR3 region has the DNA TGTGCCAGCAGTGCTACCGGGACTAGCGGGGGCAATGAGCAGTTCTTC. This gives the protein CASSATGTSGGNEQFF.

This clonotype was picked up many times. The chain combines TRBV2 with TRBJ2-5, with D possibly TRBD2 on 5 matching bases. Looked up from germline, CDR1 is SNHLY and CDR2 is FYNNEI. The CDR3 loop spans 14 amino acids. Deletions cut 3 bases from V and 3 bases from J, with 11 bases between. The CDR3 loop reads CASSDRPGEETQYF. The CDR3 region has the DNA TGTGCCAGCAGTGACCGTCCCGGGGAAGAGACCCAGTACTTC.

This clonotype was counted ten times or more. The chain carries TRBV9 and TRBJ2-2, with 10 bases identical to TRBD2. The CDR3 consists of 18 residues. Germline V gene data show CDR1 as SGDLS and CDR2 as YYNGEE. V shed 0 bases, J shed 10 bases, and the junction held 15 bases outside the gene matches. Here the CDR3 DNA reads TGTGCCAGCAGCGTAGCCCTTGGGCTAGCGGGGGACCCCGAGGAGCTGTTTTTT. Its protein product is CASSVALGLAGDPEELFF.

This clonotype was detected ten times or more. V usage is TRBV4-2 and J usage is TRBJ2-1; 11 bases map to TRBD1. The germline V gene has CDR1 LGHNA and CDR2 YNFKEQ. The CDR3 is 16 amino acids. J gave up 6 bases and V 3 bases, and 7 bases lay outside the gene matches. For the CDR3, the DNA is TGTGCCAGCAGCCAGGAAATCGGGACAGGGGGCAATGAGCAGTTCTTC. Translating gives CASSQEIGTGGNEQFF.

Only a few counts were recorded for this clonotype. The chain recombines TRBV5-1 with TRBJ2-1, with D perhaps assigned TRBD1 or TRBD2 (5 bases each). The CDR3 sequence is 16 residues long. The V gene lost 0 bases and the J gene lost 0 bases, with 10 bases spanning the gap. Germline CDR1 and CDR2: SGHRS and YFSETQ. CDR3 coding DNA: TGCGCCAGCAGCTTGGACGGGGCGAGCTCCTACAATGAGCAGTTCTTC. As protein: CASSLDGASSYNEQFF.

This clonotype was picked up many times. The chain carries TRBV7-9 and TRBJ2-2, with TRBD2 matching 12 bases. The germline gives CDR1 SEHNR, CDR2 FQNEAQ (reference sequence). The CDR3 sequence is 16 residues long. After removal of 4 bases from V and 1 base from J, the junction contained 1 base not matched to a gene. CDR3 nucleotides: TGTGCCAGCAGCTCGACTAGCGGGGGGAACACCGGGGAGCTGTTTTTT. It is translated as CASSSTSGGNTGELFF.

This clonotype has a count of ten or more. The chain has TRBV6-5 and TRBJ2-3; TRBD2 matches 8 bases. The CDR3 consists of 15 residues. Germline values: CDR1 MNHEY, CDR2 SVGAGI. Unmatched junction bases numbered 1, after V lost 1 base and J lost 1 base. CDR3 amino acids: CASSYWRGGTDTQYF. As DNA, the CDR3 is TGTGCCAGCAGTTACTGGCGGGGGGGCACAGATACGCAGTATTTT.

This clonotype was picked up a small number of times. The chain has TRBV11-2 and TRBJ2-3, with D unresolved. The V and J ends lost 5 bases and 2 bases respectively, with 8 bases between them. Germline assignment: CDR1 SGHAT and CDR2 FQNNGV. The CDR3 loop spans 13 amino acids. The CDR3 region is CASSLQSTDTQYF. CDR3 nucleotides: TGTGCCAGCAGCCTCCAATCCACAGATACGCAGTATTTT.

The chain links TRBV7-2 to TRBJ1-1; D possibly corresponds to TRBD1 (5 bases). Germline CDR1 and CDR2: SGHTA and FQGNSA. There are 13 residues in the CDR3. The V and J ends lost 5 bases and 10 bases respectively, with 17 bases between them. DNA of the CDR3: TGTGCCAGCAGCCCTGGGCCTTCCCAGGGAGCTTTCTTT. It codes for CASSPGPSQGAFF.

This clonotype occurred many times. The chain recombines TRBV5-1 with TRBJ2-7; tentatively, D is TRBD1 or TRBD2 (5 bases each). The CDR3 totals 15 residues. From germline, CDR1 is SGHRS and CDR2 YFSETQ. Trimming pared 4 bases from V and 5 bases from J, leaving 19 bases between. The CDR3 region has the DNA TGCGCCAGCAGCGTGCGAGGCAGGGAGCGCGACGAGCAGTACTTC. This codes for CASSVRGRERDEQYF.

This clonotype was observed at least ten times. This sequence joins TRBV12-5 and TRBJ2-7; D could derive from TRBD1 or TRBD2 (5 bases each). There are 14 residues in the CDR3. Trimming shortened V by 5 bases and J by 5 bases, and 16 bases separated the two germline ends. Germline V gene lookup returns CDR1 LGHNT and CDR2 FRNRAP. CDR3 nucleotides: TGTGCTAGTGGTCCGAACCCGAGGGGACACGAGCAGTACTTC. Residues: CASGPNPRGHEQYF. Variable domain in full (rest from reference TRBV12-5 and TRBJ2-7): DARVTQTPRHKVTEMGQEVTMRCQPILGHNTVFWYRQTMMQGLELLAYFRNRAPLDDSGMPKDRFSAEMPDATLATLKIQPSEPRDSAVYFCASGPNPRGHEQYFGPGTRLTVT.

This chain uses TRBV4-3 with TRBJ2-5; 10 bases match TRBD2. Per the germline V gene, CDR1 is LGHNA and CDR2 is YSLEER. CDR3 length equals 19 residues. V lost 0 bases, J lost 2 bases, and 12 bases stayed unmatched. The CDR3 nucleotides read TGCGCCAGCAGCCAAGAGCCTAGCGGGGGCATGAACAGTCAAGAGACCCAGTACTTC. Translating gives CASSQEPSGGMNSQETQYF.

The sample holds many counts of this clonotype. The genes are TRBV24-1 and TRBJ2-5; weak D call: TRBD2 (7 bases). CDR1 is KGHDR and CDR2 is SFDVKD in the germline V gene. Trimming cost V 7 bases and J 3 bases, with 11 bases left between them. This CDR3 region has 13 residues. CDR3 region: CATRRGGEETQYF. DNA of the CDR3: TGTGCCACCAGGAGGGGGGGCGAAGAGACCCAGTACTTC.

The sample holds a few counts of this clonotype. The V and J genes are TRBV7-3 and TRBJ2-4; D is unclear. V shed 4 bases and J shed 8 bases, with 12 bases lying between them. CDR1 is SGHTA, CDR2 FQGTGA, per germline. CDR3 length: 13 residues. CDR3 residues: CASSYSPSDIQYF. The CDR3 DNA reads TGTGCCAGCAGCTACTCCCCTTCCGACATTCAGTACTTC.

This clonotype was seen many times. The genes are TRBV5-1 and TRBJ2-1; 10 bases map to TRBD2. Per germline, CDR1 SGHRS and CDR2 YFSETQ. The CDR3 covers 16 residues. J was trimmed by 0 bases and V by 4 bases; bases with no gene match: 4. The CDR3 region has the DNA TGCGCCAGCAGCGCCAGACTAGCGGGCTCCTACAATGAGCAGTTCTTC. Amino acids: CASSARLAGSYNEQFF.